These 15 T cell receptor beta chains came from one sample sequenced in a study of blood T cell repertoires in COVID-19. Sequencing was performed with immunoSEQ multiplex PCR; in TCRdb, only in-frame clones are kept and a portion is missing. The sample yields approximately 150,000 clones, more than 75% seen once. What was sequenced was peripheral blood. The receptors shown here come from a woman aged 80 or over with COVID-19, enrolled during active disease.

CDR3 sequence: CASSQDIAAHNEQFF. For the CDR3, the DNA is TGCGCCAGCAGCCAAGATATAGCGGCACACAATGAGCAGTTCTTC. The rearrangement links TRBV4-1 to TRBJ2-1; a weak D match, TRBD2 (6 bases). V lost 0 bases and J 5 bases, leaving 11 bases between the germline ends. The CDR3 consists of 15 residues. CDR1 is MGHRA and CDR2 is YSYEKL in the germline V gene.

The chain is built from TRBV5-1 and TRBJ1-1, with TRBD1 matching 8 bases. This CDR3 has 15 residues. After removal of 5 bases from V and 7 bases from J, the junction contained 13 bases not matched to a gene. Germline CDR1 reads SGHRS; CDR2 reads YFSETQ. CDR3: CASSSDAGGLFEAFF. In DNA, the CDR3 is TGCGCCAGCAGTTCGGATGCAGGGGGCCTATTTGAAGCTTTCTTT.

This clone was counted at least ten times. The rearrangement links TRBV9 to TRBJ2-3; possible D gene TRBD1, 5 bases. CDR3 length: 15 amino acids. The V end was cut by 0 bases, the J end by 0 bases, with 8 bases between. Germline CDR1 is SGDLS and CDR2 is YYNGEE. The CDR3 DNA reads TGTGCCAGCAGCGTAGGTGGGGCAAGCACAGATACGCAGTATTTT. Amino acids: CASSVGGASTDTQYF.

V usage is TRBV9 and J usage is TRBJ2-7; D perhaps matches TRBD1 (6 bases). Per the germline V gene, CDR1 is SGDLS and CDR2 is YYNGEE. Trimming took off 3 bases at V and 2 bases at J, with 15 bases between the two ends. The CDR3 covers 15 residues. CDR3 sequence: CASSATGTRTYEQYF. CDR3 coding DNA: TGTGCCAGCAGCGCGACCGGGACAAGAACCTACGAGCAGTACTTC. The whole variable domain, remainder taken from reference TRBV9 and TRBJ2-7, is DSGVTQTPKHLITATGQRVTLRCSPRSGDLSVYWYQQSLDQGLQFLIQYYNGEERAKGNILERFSAQQFPDLHSELNLSSLELGDSALYFCASSATGTRTYEQYFGPGTRLTVT.

J is TRBJ2-7 and V is TRBV6-5; 7 nucleotides agree with TRBD2. The ends lost 0 bases at V and 5 bases at J; junction bases unmatched: 1. Looked up from germline, CDR1 is MNHEY and CDR2 is SVGAGI. The CDR3 spans 13 residues. CDR3 bases: TGTGCCAGCAGTTACTCGGCGGGAGACGAGCAGTACTTC. Protein product: CASSYSAGDEQYF.

The chain uses TRBV7-2 and TRBJ2-7, with 13 bases aligning to TRBD2. Germline CDR1 is SGHTA and CDR2 is FQGNSA. V dropped 5 bases and J dropped 2; count of bases not matched to a gene: 9. This CDR3 has 17 amino acids. The CDR3 DNA sequence: TGTGCCAGCAGCCTTGGGACTAGCGGGACCTTCGCCTACGAGCAGTACTTC. It translates to CASSLGTSGTFAYEQYF.

This rearrangement joins TRBV19 to TRBJ1-6; TRBD1 aligns across 7 bases. V trimming: 4 bases; J trimming: 5 bases; junction bases outside the gene matches: 5. The CDR3 length is 15 residues. Germline assignment: CDR1 LNHDA and CDR2 SQIVND (reference sequence). The CDR3 loop is CASSTHRGNNSPLHF. The CDR3 DNA reads TGTGCCAGTAGTACTCACAGGGGAAATAATTCACCCCTCCACTTT.

The table lists this clone with a count of one. This chain uses TRBV7-2 with TRBJ2-7, with 12 bases matching TRBD2. The V gene end was trimmed by 5 bases and the J gene end by 4 bases; junction bases not matched to a gene: 12. Looked up from germline, CDR1 is SGHTA and CDR2 is FQGNSA. This CDR3 has 17 residues. CDR3 residues: CASSPVGLAGRAYEQYF. The CDR3 nucleotides are TGTGCCAGCAGCCCAGTCGGACTAGCGGGACGGGCGTACGAGCAGTACTTC.

This rearrangement joins TRBV5-6 to TRBJ2-3; possibly TRBD2 for D (6 bases). CDR3 length: 13 residues. Germline CDR1 and CDR2: SGHDT and YYEEEE. V gave up 2 bases and J gave up 3 bases, with 7 bases separating them. The CDR3 DNA reads TGTGCCAGCAGCTTTGGGGGGACAGATACGCAGTATTTT. Translating it yields CASSFGGTDTQYF.

The J gene is TRBJ2-1, the V gene TRBV7-3, with a tentative D call TRBD2 (5 bases). Trimming took 5 bases from V and 4 from J, leaving 12 bases between them. CDR1 is SGHTA and CDR2 is FQGTGA in the germline V gene. CDR3 length equals 14 residues. The CDR3, as DNA: TGTGCCAGCAGCCTCGGACTGGAATACAATGAGCAGTTCTTC. Its protein product is CASSLGLEYNEQFF.

The chain recombines TRBV4-3 with TRBJ2-7, with 8 bases matching TRBD1. The germline V gene encodes CDR1 LGHNA and CDR2 YSLEER. The CDR3 spans 17 residues. The trim removed 6 bases at V and 0 bases at J, leaving 13 bases unmatched. The CDR3 reads CASRVRAGQVSSYEQYF. The CDR3 DNA reads TGCGCCAGCAGGGTTCGGGCGGGACAGGTGAGCTCCTACGAGCAGTACTTC.

This clone was detected once. The rearrangement links TRBV24-1 to TRBJ1-1; no clear D. This CDR3 is built from 12 residues. Germline CDR1 KGHDR, CDR2 SFDVKD. The ends were cut back, 4 bases at V and 3 bases at J, with 5 bases in the middle. CDR3 coding DNA: TGTGCCACCAGTGAGAGGGACACTGAAGCTTTCTTT. Translating gives CATSERDTEAFF.

V and J are TRBV6-6 and TRBJ1-1; D is unclear. Trimming left V 0 bases short and J 11 bases short, with 16 bases between. CDR1 is MNHNY, CDR2 SVGAGI, per germline (reference sequence). The CDR3 consists of 14 residues. CDR3 nucleotides: TGTGCCAGCAGTTACTCTTCTCAGATTCCCCGCGCTTTCTTT. Translation gives CASSYSSQIPRAFF.

The chain has TRBV28 and TRBJ2-3, with 9 nucleotides matching TRBD2. The CDR3 runs to 16 residues. Trimming cost V 10 bases and J 4 bases; bases outside gene matches: 15. The germline CDR1 and CDR2 sequences are MDHEN and SYDVKM. CDR3 region: CATVGGLAGRADTQYF. CDR3 nucleotides: TGTGCCACCGTGGGAGGGCTAGCGGGACGGGCAGATACGCAGTATTTT.

The rearrangement links TRBV18 to TRBJ1-2; a weak D match, TRBD1 (5 bases). From germline, CDR1 is KGHSH and CDR2 LQKENI. CDR3 size: 18 residues. V dropped 3 bases and J dropped 6 bases, with 26 bases sitting between them. The CDR3 region is CASSPGLGGPGPADGYTF. In DNA, the CDR3 is TGTGCCAGCTCACCGGGCCTGGGGGGACCCGGGCCGGCGGATGGCTACACCTTC.